This T cell receptor beta chain came from a study of blood T cell repertoires in COVID-19. Study processing details: The assay estimated nucleated cells by amplifying reference gene primers. Generated by immunoSEQ multiplex PCR, the TCRdb table keeps only in-frame clones and is missing some. Clonal size and the V and J genes are those of that table, whereas D and trimming came from the DNA. The sample shows about 230,000 clones, about nine tenths of them seen only once. Only one count was recorded for this clone. Trimming removed 3 bases at V and 6 bases at J, with 13 bases between. CDR1 and CDR2 from the germline V gene are LNHDA and SQIVND (reference sequence). The CDR3 is made up of 14 amino acids.

The rearrangement joins TRBV19 to TRBJ2-3; no definite D call. The material sequenced was peripheral blood. The origin of this receptor is a man in his fifties with COVID-19, enrolled during active disease. The CDR3 nucleotides are TGTGCCAGTAGTATGAGGCTAAGGCCTGATACGCAGTATTTT. Its translation is CASSMRLRPDTQYF.